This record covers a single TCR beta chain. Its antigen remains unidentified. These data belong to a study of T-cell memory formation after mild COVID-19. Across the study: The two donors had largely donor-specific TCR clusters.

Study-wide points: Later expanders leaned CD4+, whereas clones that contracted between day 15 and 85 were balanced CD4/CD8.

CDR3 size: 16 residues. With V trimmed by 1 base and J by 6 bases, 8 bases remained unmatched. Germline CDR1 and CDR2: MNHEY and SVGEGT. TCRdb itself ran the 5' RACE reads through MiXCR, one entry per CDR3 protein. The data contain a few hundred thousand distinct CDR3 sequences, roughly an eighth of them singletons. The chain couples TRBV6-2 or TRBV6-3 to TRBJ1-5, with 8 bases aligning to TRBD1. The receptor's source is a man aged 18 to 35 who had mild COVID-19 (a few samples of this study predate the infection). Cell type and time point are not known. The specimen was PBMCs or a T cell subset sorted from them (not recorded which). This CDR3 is CASSYWSTGVGQPQHF. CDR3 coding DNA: TGTGCCAGCAGTTACTGGTCGACAGGGGTCGGTCAGCCCCAGCATTTT.